Listed below are T cell receptor beta chains from one sample, sequenced in a study of blood T cell repertoires in COVID-19. Assay used: immunoSEQ multiplex PCR; TCRdb lists only in-frame clones, some missing. This table has nearly 55,000 clones, about nine tenths appearing once. Sequencing was carried out using peripheral blood. The receptors shown here come from a woman aged 55-70 years with active or convalescent COVID-19. Both conserved end residues are part of each CDR3.

v_gene: TRBV18; j_gene: TRBJ1-2; CDR3aa: CASSPPGQGSGYTF
v_gene: TRBV9; j_gene: TRBJ1-1; CDR3aa: CASSAGNTEAFF
v_gene: TRBV19; j_gene: TRBJ2-3; CDR3aa: CASSIVSLAGGTTDTQYF
v_gene: TRBV4-1; j_gene: TRBJ1-2; CDR3aa: CASSQTASRQLF
v_gene: TRBV30; j_gene: TRBJ2-7; CDR3aa: CAWSTTYEQYF
v_gene: TRBV5-1; j_gene: TRBJ2-7; CDR3aa: CAIRQAPPYEQYF
v_gene: TRBV30; j_gene: TRBJ2-1; CDR3aa: CAWGLGQGSYNEQFF
v_gene: TRBV6-1; j_gene: TRBJ1-1; CDR3aa: CASSERENTEAFF
v_gene: TRBV5-4; j_gene: TRBJ1-4; CDR3aa: CASSRDRTPEKLFF
v_gene: TRBV2; j_gene: TRBJ2-5; CDR3aa: CASSAASGGQETQYF
v_gene: TRBV28; j_gene: TRBJ1-5; CDR3aa: CASKLPTGHNQPQHF
v_gene: TRBV25-1; j_gene: TRBJ2-3; CDR3aa: CATVDTDTQYF
v_gene: TRBV7-2; j_gene: TRBJ2-5; CDR3aa: CASSSRTGETQYF
v_gene: TRBV18; j_gene: TRBJ1-1; CDR3aa: CASSPRDRVTEAFF
v_gene: TRBV4-3; j_gene: TRBJ2-7; CDR3aa: CASSQDPETRSYEQYF
v_gene: TRBV4-3; j_gene: TRBJ1-3; CDR3aa: CASSQDRAGGNTIYF
v_gene: TRBV19; j_gene: TRBJ2-3; CDR3aa: CASSPGQIYTDTQYF
v_gene: TRBV3-1/TRBV3-2; j_gene: TRBJ1-2; CDR3aa: CASSHAGTGNSYTF
v_gene: TRBV5-1; j_gene: TRBJ2-7; CDR3aa: CASSLGGLAGGSYEQYF
v_gene: TRBV7-7; j_gene: TRBJ1-3; CDR3aa: CASSLVADSGNTIYF
v_gene: TRBV23-1; j_gene: TRBJ2-7; CDR3aa: CASSPPGESSYEQYF
v_gene: TRBV6-2/TRBV6-3; j_gene: TRBJ1-6; CDR3aa: CASSPRQGEGSPLHF
v_gene: TRBV7-9; j_gene: TRBJ2-6; CDR3aa: CASSPTTVSGANVLTF
v_gene: TRBV28; j_gene: TRBJ2-3; CDR3aa: CASSSPGNTDTQYF
v_gene: TRBV7-9; j_gene: TRBJ2-5; CDR3aa: CASSFRRGDLQETQYF
v_gene: TRBV2; j_gene: TRBJ2-4; CDR3aa: CASSAGSKNIQYF
v_gene: TRBV28; j_gene: TRBJ1-1; CDR3aa: CASSLFQGAWNTEAFF
v_gene: TRBV4-3; j_gene: TRBJ2-2; CDR3aa: CASSQTQGTGELFF
v_gene: TRBV5-4; j_gene: TRBJ1-1; CDR3aa: CASSFGGANTEAFF
v_gene: TRBV10-1; j_gene: TRBJ2-1; CDR3aa: CASSEFTSGGNEQFF
v_gene: TRBV7-9; j_gene: TRBJ2-2; CDR3aa: CASSLAVPGAGELFF